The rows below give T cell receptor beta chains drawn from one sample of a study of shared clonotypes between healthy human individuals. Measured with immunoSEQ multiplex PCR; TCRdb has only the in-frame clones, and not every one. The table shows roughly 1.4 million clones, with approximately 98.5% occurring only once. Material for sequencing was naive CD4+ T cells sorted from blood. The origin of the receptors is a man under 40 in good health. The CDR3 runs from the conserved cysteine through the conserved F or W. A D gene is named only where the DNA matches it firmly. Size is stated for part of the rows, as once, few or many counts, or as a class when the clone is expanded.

CASSYPAEGNYGYTF	TGTGCCAGCAGTTACCCGGCTGAGGGGAACTATGGCTACACCTTC	TRBJ1-2	TRBV6-6	-	-
CASSFSSGKETQYF	TGCGCCAGCAGCTTCTCTAGCGGAAAAGAGACCCAGTACTTC	TRBJ2-5	TRBV5-1	-	TRBD2
CASSSSRITDTQYF	TGTGCCAGCAGCTCGAGCAGGATCACAGATACGCAGTATTTT	TRBJ2-3	TRBV11-3	-	-
CASSITGSYEQYF	TGTGCCAGCAGCATTACAGGATCCTACGAGCAGTACTTC	TRBJ2-7	TRBV7-2	-	-
CASSQGTGGQPQHF	TGTGCCAGCAGCCAAGGGACAGGGGGTCAGCCCCAGCATTTT	TRBJ1-5	TRBV5-5	-	TRBD1
CASSTLTGSYNEQFF	TGTGCCAGCAGCACCCTGACAGGGTCTTACAATGAGCAGTTCTTC	TRBJ2-1	TRBV5-4	-	TRBD1
CASSLFLRDGDSNQPQHF	TGTGCCAGCAGTTTATTCCTAAGGGATGGAGATAGCAATCAGCCCCAGCATTTT	TRBJ1-5	TRBV28	once	-
CALTQGAGDQPQHF	TGTGCCCTTACGCAGGGGGCGGGTGATCAGCCCCAGCATTTT	TRBJ1-5	TRBV28	-	TRBD1
CASSHGLAGARAYNEQFF	TGTGCCAGCAGCCACGGACTAGCGGGAGCCCGGGCCTACAATGAGCAGTTCTTC	TRBJ2-1	TRBV5-4	-	TRBD2
CASSGETSGRSNGELFF	TGTGCCAGCAGTGGGGAGACGAGCGGGAGAAGCAACGGGGAGCTGTTTTTT	TRBJ2-2	TRBV6-4	-	TRBD2
CASSQVPSSYEQYF	TGCGCCAGCAGCCAGGTACCCAGCTCCTACGAGCAGTACTTC	TRBJ2-7	TRBV4-1	-	-
CASSLSVTDNEKLFF	TGTGCCAGCTCACTTTCGGTGACGGATAATGAAAAACTGTTTTTT	TRBJ1-4	TRBV18	-	-
CASSKGDRGLYEQYF	TGTGCCAGTAGTAAAGGGGACAGGGGGCTCTACGAGCAGTACTTC	TRBJ2-7	TRBV19	-	TRBD1
CASKLGEGPYEQYF	TGTGCCAGCAAGTTAGGGGAGGGCCCATACGAGCAGTACTTC	TRBJ2-7	TRBV5-4	-	TRBD2
CASSFAYEQYF	TGTGCCAGCAGTTTTGCCTACGAGCAGTACTTC	TRBJ2-7	TRBV6-5	-	-
CASSRQGLAERYNEQFF	TGTGCCAGCTCACGGCAGGGACTAGCGGAACGTTACAATGAGCAGTTCTTC	TRBJ2-1	TRBV18	-	TRBD2
CASSLFSGRASTDTQYF	TGTGCCAGCAGCTTGTTTAGCGGGAGGGCGAGCACAGATACGCAGTATTTT	TRBJ2-3	TRBV5-4	-	TRBD2
CASSIQGNQPQHF	TGCGCCAGCAGCATACAGGGAAATCAGCCCCAGCATTTT	TRBJ1-5	TRBV4-1	-	-
CSVVGTYEQYF	TGCAGCGTTGTGGGGACCTACGAGCAGTACTTC	TRBJ2-7	TRBV29-1	-	-
CASSFFALAGASGNTIYF	TGTGCCAGCAGCTTCTTCGCCTTAGCGGGGGCGTCTGGAAACACCATATATTTT	TRBJ1-3	TRBV11-2	-	-
CASSPTASFRVRVRYEQYF	TGTGCCAGCAGCCCTACTGCCTCCTTCCGGGTCAGGGTTAGGTACGAGCAGTACTTC	TRBJ2-7	TRBV7-9	-	-
CASSEGDIGYGYTF	TGTGCCAGCAGTGAAGGGGACATAGGCTATGGCTACACCTTC	TRBJ1-2	TRBV6-1	-	-
CASSSRFRAVTNTGELFF	TGTGCCAGCAGCTCGAGGTTTAGGGCAGTAACGAACACCGGGGAGCTGTTTTTT	TRBJ2-2	TRBV7-9	-	-
CASSLMSGELFF	TGTGCCAGCAGTTTGATGTCCGGGGAGCTGTTTTTT	TRBJ2-2	TRBV27	-	-
CASSPRETPNTEAFF	TGTGCCAGCTCACCACGGGAGACACCGAACACTGAAGCTTTCTTT	TRBJ1-1	TRBV18	-	-
CASSLIAREENNEQFF	TGTGCCAGCAGTTTAATTGCGAGGGAGGAGAACAATGAGCAGTTCTTC	TRBJ2-1	TRBV27	-	-
CASSLRSGLIDTQYF	TGTGCCAGCAGCTTAAGGTCGGGATTGATAGATACGCAGTATTTT	TRBJ2-3	TRBV7-3	-	-
CASSLEGTGPDTQYF	TGTGCCAGCAGCTTAGAAGGGACAGGCCCCGATACGCAGTATTTT	TRBJ2-3	TRBV7-9	-	TRBD1
CASSNTAGQGVF	TGTGCCAGCAGCAATACGGCGGGACAGGGAGTCTTC	TRBJ2-1	TRBV6-5	-	TRBD1
CATSSGRSNYGYTF	TGTGCCACCAGCTCAGGTCGGTCAAACTATGGCTACACCTTC	TRBJ1-2	TRBV15	-	-
CASSLRPNTEAFF	TGTGCCAGCAGCTTAAGGCCGAACACTGAAGCTTTCTTT	TRBJ1-1	TRBV7-7	-	-
CASTKSSGRAGYEQYF	TGCGCCAGCACCAAGTCTAGCGGGAGGGCCGGGTACGAGCAGTACTTC	TRBJ2-7	TRBV5-1	-	TRBD2
CASSVGQGVIYEQYF	TGTGCCAGCAGCGTAGGTCAGGGGGTAATCTACGAGCAGTACTTC	TRBJ2-7	TRBV9	-	TRBD1
CAISEPGVYEQFF	TGTGCCATCAGTGAGCCCGGGGTTTACGAGCAGTTCTTC	TRBJ2-1	TRBV10-3	-	-
CASSPRGSGTSRNEQFF	TGTGCCAGTAGTCCCCGGGGTAGCGGGACCTCGAGGAATGAGCAGTTCTTC	TRBJ2-1	TRBV19	-	TRBD2
CASSRGQLSSGNTIYF	TGTGCCAGCAGCAGGGGACAGCTTAGCTCTGGAAACACCATATATTTT	TRBJ1-3	TRBV7-2	once	TRBD1
CAWLVDYGYTF	TGTGCCTGGCTGGTGGACTATGGCTACACCTTC	TRBJ1-2	TRBV30	-	-
CASSWDGPNYGYTF	TGTGCCAGCAGTTGGGACGGACCCAACTATGGCTACACCTTC	TRBJ1-2	TRBV6-5	-	-
CASSKQGAPGNTIYF	TGTGCCAGCAGTAAACAGGGGGCGCCAGGAAACACCATATATTTT	TRBJ1-3	TRBV27	-	TRBD1
CASSLLVDLGTSVYEQYF	TGTGCCAGCAGCTTACTGGTCGATCTCGGGACTAGCGTTTACGAGCAGTACTTC	TRBJ2-7	TRBV7-8	once	TRBD2
CASSPGVGYPTDTQYF	TGTGCCAGCAGCCCGGGAGTAGGGTATCCCACAGATACGCAGTATTTT	TRBJ2-3	TRBV5-5	-	-
CASSSRVGRVTNGDGYTF	TGTGCCAGCAGCTCAAGGGTTGGCAGGGTAACAAATGGGGATGGCTACACCTTC	TRBJ1-2	TRBV7-2	-	-
CASSEGTTYNEQFF	TGTGCCAGCAGTGAGGGAACCACTTACAATGAGCAGTTCTTC	TRBJ2-1	TRBV25-1	-	-
CASSVDGRVGTDTQYF	TGTGCCAGCAGCGTAGACGGGAGGGTGGGCACAGATACGCAGTATTTT	TRBJ2-3	TRBV9	-	TRBD2
CASSSTGNYGYTF	TGTGCCAGTAGCTCAACAGGGAACTATGGCTACACCTTC	TRBJ1-2	TRBV19	-	-